A single sample is the source of the 28 T cell receptor beta chains below, sequenced in a study of blood T cells in healthy people across ages. Combining a sample-barcoded 5' primer with a J-beta primer mix, a second PCR ran for about 7 to 11 cycles. TCRdb called the 5' RACE reads again in MiXCR, with one record for every CDR3 protein. Of about 590,000 distinct CDR3 sequences listed, about 28% are singletons. The sequenced sample consisted of blood. These TCRs come from a woman of 80 years or more in good health.

The rearrangement joins TRBV4-3 to TRBJ1-1; 7 positions match TRBD1. With V trimmed by 3 bases and J by 4 bases, 8 bases remained unmatched. The germline CDR1 and CDR2 sequences are LGHNA and YSLEER. The CDR3 is 15 residues long. The CDR3: CASSQRIQGITEAFF. The CDR3 DNA reads TGCGCCAGCAGCCAGAGGATACAGGGGATCACTGAAGCTTTCTTT.

This clonotype was recorded at least ten times. The chain is built from TRBV6-1 and TRBJ2-4, with 11 nucleotides matching TRBD1. The J segment lost 7 bases and the V segment lost 6 bases, leaving 5 bases of the junction unmatched. CDR1 and CDR2 (germline): MNHNS, SASEGT. The length of the CDR3 is 14 residues. In DNA, the CDR3 is TGTGCCAGCAGCGGGACAGGGGGAATGAACATTCAGTACTTC. This gives the protein CASSGTGGMNIQYF.

The V and J genes are TRBV11-2 and TRBJ1-4, with a tentative D call TRBD1 (5 bases). The V gene's germline CDR1 is SGHAT and CDR2 FQNNGV. The CDR3 consists of 16 residues. The germline V and J ends were trimmed by 1 base and 4 bases, with 13 bases remaining between them. CDR3 DNA sequence: TGTGCCAGCAGCTTAGGCGAGGGGCTCCTTAATGAAAAACTGTTTTTT. It codes for CASSLGEGLLNEKLFF.

The table lists this clonotype with a few counts. This may come from a read error, since a much larger clone is one base off. This CDR3 is CASSFARLGSYNEQFF. For the CDR3, the DNA is TGTGCCAGCTCCTTTGCCCGTCTCGGGTCTTACAATGAGCAGTTCTTC. The chain recombines TRBV18 with TRBJ2-1; D gene uncertain. The CDR3 is 16 residues long. V gave up 6 bases and J gave up 4 bases, with 19 bases separating them. The germline V gene has CDR1 KGHSH and CDR2 LQKENI. The full variable domain, completed using reference TRBV18 and TRBJ2-1, is NAGVMQNPRHLVRRRGQEARLRCSPMKGHSHVYWYRQLPEEGLKFMVYLQKENIIDESGMPKERFSAEFPKEGPSILRIQQVVRGDSAAYFCASSFARLGSYNEQFFGPGTRLTVL.

The V call is TRBV7-2, the J call TRBJ2-5, with 14 bases that match TRBD2. From germline, CDR1 is SGHTA and CDR2 FQGNSA. This CDR3 has 16 amino acids. V shed 5 bases and J 7 bases; nucleotides not matched to a gene: 9. CDR3 protein: CASSIGLAGGRGTQYF. The CDR3 bases are TGTGCCAGCAGCATCGGACTAGCGGGGGGTCGCGGGACCCAGTACTTC.

This clonotype was seen a handful of times. The chain recombines TRBV30 with TRBJ1-5; D unclear. The CDR3 consists of 13 residues. The ends were cut back, 2 bases at V and 3 bases at J, with 8 bases in the middle. Germline-derived CDR1 and CDR2 are GTSNPN and SVGIG (reference sequence). As DNA, the CDR3 is TGTGCCTGGAGTACTAATTCCAATCAGCCCCAGCATTTT. This codes for CAWSTNSNQPQHF.

This clonotype was seen at least ten times. The chain has TRBV4-3 and TRBJ1-4, with D unresolved. The CDR3 sequence is 13 residues long. CDR1 and CDR2 from the germline V gene are LGHNA and YSLEER. Trimming stripped 4 bases from V and 7 bases from J, with 10 bases between. Here the CDR3 reads CASSPPWGEKLFF. The CDR3 DNA sequence: TGCGCCAGCAGCCCCCCCTGGGGTGAAAAACTGTTTTTT.

Many counts were recorded for this clonotype. This chain links TRBV28 with TRBJ2-3; TRBD2 matches at 7 bases. The CDR3 runs to 17 residues. The germline V gene has CDR1 MDHEN and CDR2 SYDVKM. V shed 5 bases, J shed 0 bases, and the junction held 11 bases outside the gene matches. CDR3 nucleotides: TGTGCCAGCAGTCCGCATTCTAGCGGACTTAGCACAGATACGCAGTATTTT. It translates to CASSPHSSGLSTDTQYF.

This sequence joins TRBV2 and TRBJ1-1; TRBD1 matches 7 bases. The CDR3 is 17 amino acids. Germline CDR1 is SNHLY and CDR2 is FYNNEI. Trimming took 7 bases from V and 3 from J; bases not matched to a gene: 17. Here the CDR3 reads CASTGGSPGVRDTEAFF. The CDR3 DNA follows: TGTGCCAGCACAGGGGGTAGCCCTGGTGTTCGGGACACTGAAGCTTTCTTT.

Many counts were recorded for this clonotype. V usage is TRBV20-1 and J usage is TRBJ2-1, with 8 bases identical to TRBD2. Germline assignment: CDR1 DFQATT and CDR2 SNEGSKA (reference sequence). Trimming cost V 3 bases and J 3 bases; bases outside gene matches: 4. The CDR3 has 14 amino acids. CDR3 amino acids: CSASGGAFYNEQFF. In DNA form, the CDR3 reads TGCAGTGCTAGCGGGGGGGCCTTCTACAATGAGCAGTTCTTC.

This clonotype was counted at least ten times. The chain has TRBV7-9 and TRBJ2-5, with D tentatively TRBD2 (5 bases). CDR3 length: 14 amino acids. Per germline, CDR1 SEHNR and CDR2 FQNEAQ (reference sequence). V lost 3 bases and J 3 bases, leaving 11 bases between the germline ends. The CDR3 sequence is CASSFFGVEETQYF. CDR3 nucleotides: TGTGCCAGCAGCTTTTTCGGGGTGGAAGAGACCCAGTACTTC.

The table lists this clonotype with a few counts. The J gene is TRBJ1-2, the V gene TRBV5-4; perhaps TRBD1 as D (5 bases). V lost 0 bases to trimming and J lost 8 bases, with 14 bases between them. CDR3 size: 14 residues. Germline values: CDR1 SGHNT, CDR2 YYREEE (reference sequence). The CDR3 nucleotides are TGTGCCAGCAGCTTGGAGGGACGGACTAAAGGCTACACCTTC. Protein sequence: CASSLEGRTKGYTF.

This clonotype was counted at least ten times. V gene TRBV5-1 combines with J gene TRBJ2-5; 9 nucleotides match TRBD2. Unmatched junction bases numbered 1, after V lost 3 bases and J lost 1 base. Germline CDR1 and CDR2: SGHRS and YFSETQ. The CDR3 has 14 residues. The CDR3, as DNA: TGCGCCAGCAGCTCGACTAGCGGCCAAGAGACCCAGTACTTC. Translating it yields CASSSTSGQETQYF.

This clonotype was picked up many times. The chain has TRBV12-3 or TRBV12-4 and TRBJ2-1; 11 nucleotides align to TRBD1. This CDR3 spans 15 amino acids. V lost 5 bases, J lost 8 bases, and 8 bases stayed unmatched. In DNA form, the CDR3 reads TGTGCCAGCAGTCCGGACAGGGGGCTACAAGATGAGCAGTTCTTC. It specifies CASSPDRGLQDEQFF.

The rearrangement uses TRBV24-1 and TRBJ2-1; D gene uncertain. The end of the DNA aligns better with TRBJ2-7, so the J call may be wrong. Germline V gene data show CDR1 as KGHDR and CDR2 as SFDVKD. The CDR3 spans 16 residues. CDR3 sequence reads: CATSDLRQQRNNEQYF. The CDR3 nucleotides are TGTGCCACCAGTGATTTAAGGCAGCAACGTAACAATGAGCAGTACTTC.

For this clonotype: A read error may account for a junction end that differs from germline. The gene calls are TRBV20-1 and TRBJ2-5, with D hard to call. Germline CDR1 is DFQATT and CDR2 is SNEGSKA (reference sequence). CDR3 size: 13 residues. This CDR3 is CRANFHSQETQYF. CDR3 nucleotides: TGCAGAGCTAACTTCCACAGTCAAGAGACCCAGTATTTC.

This clonotype was seen more than once but under ten times. This clone may be a read error of a much larger clone one base away. The chain joins TRBV7-8 to TRBJ2-5, with D unresolved. V was shortened by 5 bases and J by 0 bases, with 13 bases between the two germline ends. Germline CDR1 reads SGHVS; CDR2 reads FQNEAQ. The CDR3 is 15 residues long. The DNA for the CDR3 is TGTGCCAGCAGCACCCGGGTTCAGTACCAAGAGACCCAGTACTTC. This translates into CASSTRVQYQETQYF.

As to this clonotype: A much larger clone is a single base away; this may be a read error. V and J are TRBV12-3 or TRBV12-4 and TRBJ1-2; D is ambiguous. The V gene lost 8 bases and the J gene lost 9 bases, with 16 bases spanning the gap. This CDR3 spans 12 amino acids. The CDR3 DNA follows: TGTGCCAGCGCCATGGACGCGACCCGCTACACCTTC. Protein product: CASAMDATRYTF.

The chain employs TRBV14 and TRBJ1-1; D remains unclear. Germline V gene data show CDR1 as SGHDN and CDR2 as FVKESK. Trimming took off 4 bases at V and 3 bases at J, with 6 bases between the two ends. The CDR3 is made up of 12 amino acids. The CDR3: CASSRDHTEAFF. In DNA form, the CDR3 reads TGTGCCAGCAGCCGGGATCACACTGAAGCTTTCTTT.

The gene calls are TRBV15 and TRBJ1-1; D not certain. The V gene lost 0 bases and the J gene lost 3 bases, with 8 bases spanning the gap. The CDR3 contains 14 residues. The germline gives CDR1 LNHNV, CDR2 YYDKDF (reference sequence). As DNA, the CDR3 is TGTGCCACCAGCAGAGAAAGCGAATACACTGAAGCTTTCTTT. Its protein product is CATSRESEYTEAFF.

This clonotype came up a few times. V usage is TRBV12-3 or TRBV12-4 and J usage is TRBJ1-5; 8 bases are a match to TRBD1. This CDR3 spans 15 amino acids. The junction had 5 bases not matched to a gene; V was cut back by 6 bases and J by 1 base. In nucleotides, the CDR3 is TGTGCCAGCAGCCCCAGGGGGCTGAGCAATCAGCCCCAGCATTTT. This sequence encodes CASSPRGLSNQPQHF.

The chain employs TRBV6-6 and TRBJ1-2; TRBD1 matches 7 bases. Germline V gene data show CDR1 as MNHNY and CDR2 as SVGAGI (reference sequence). This CDR3 has 12 amino acids. Trimming took 10 bases from V and 8 from J; bases not matched to a gene: 10. CDR3 in DNA: TGTGCCACCCAAGGGGGCGGGTTAGGCTACACCTTC. This translates into CATQGGGLGYTF.

In this sample, this clonotype turned up many times. V gene TRBV10-3 combines with J gene TRBJ1-1; TRBD1 might be the D (5 bases). The germline CDR1 and CDR2 sequences are ENHRY and SYGVKD. The CDR3 runs to 13 residues. V was shortened by 0 bases and J by 10 bases, with 12 bases between the two germline ends. CDR3 DNA sequence: TGTGCCATCAGTGAGTCTAGCCAGGGAAGAGCTTTCTTT. It encodes CAISESSQGRAFF.

There are a few counts of this clonotype. J is TRBJ2-1 and V is TRBV19, with 12 bases lining up with TRBD1. The CDR3 has 15 residues. Trimming removed 4 bases from V and 6 bases from J; junction bases left unmatched: 4. Per germline, CDR1 LNHDA and CDR2 SQIVND (reference sequence). The CDR3 sequence is CASSNRDRGRNEQFF. The CDR3 DNA is TGTGCCAGTAGTAACCGGGACAGGGGGCGCAATGAGCAGTTCTTC.

This chain links TRBV6-2 or TRBV6-3 with TRBJ1-5; D is possibly TRBD1 (5 bases). Trimming took 6 bases from V and 5 from J, leaving 11 bases between them. The length of the CDR3 is 13 residues. Per the germline V gene, CDR1 is MNHEY and CDR2 is SVGEGT. This chain's CDR3 is CASSHGTDQPQHF. CDR3 DNA sequence: TGTGCCAGCAGCCATGGGACCGATCAGCCCCAGCATTTT.

Worth noting for this clonotype: A read error may account for a junction end that differs from germline. V and J are TRBV5-1 and TRBJ2-4; D might be TRBD1 (5 bases). This CDR3 comprises 16 residues. Per the germline V gene, CDR1 is SGHRS and CDR2 is YFSETQ. CDR3 DNA sequence: TGCGCCAGCAGCTTGGGGCTGGGGCAAGCCGAAAACATTCAGTACTTC. Protein product: CASSLGLGQAENIQYF. Supplemented by reference TRBV5-1 and TRBJ2-4, the full variable domain reads KAGVTQTPRYLIKTRGQQVTLSCSPISGHRSVSWYQQTPGQGLQFLFEYFSETQRNKGNFPGRFSGRQFSNSRSEMNVSTLELGDSALYLCASSLGLGQAENIQYFGAGTRLSVL.

A remark on this clonotype: At one end the junction does not follow the germline gene, possibly because of a read error. This chain links TRBV12-3 or TRBV12-4 with TRBJ2-5; 7 nucleotides line up with TRBD2. The CDR3 spans 15 residues. The chain's CDR3 is CASRPVGLPQETQYF. DNA for the CDR3: TGTGCCAGCAGACCGGTGGGACTACCTCAAGAAACCCAGTACTTC.

This clonotype was observed at least ten times. The chain has TRBV5-6 and TRBJ2-6, with a tentative D call TRBD2 (6 bases). Deletions cut 4 bases from V and 0 bases from J, with 14 bases between. The CDR3 spans 17 residues. Germline V lookup: CDR1 SGHDT, CDR2 YYEEEE. This CDR3 is CASSTPGLNSGANVLTF. The CDR3 DNA reads TGTGCCAGCAGCACCCCGGGACTTAACTCTGGGGCCAACGTCCTGACTTTC.